This is a list of T cell receptor beta chains from one sample in a study of graft-versus-host responses after intestinal transplantation. The antigens these receptors bind are not known. Generated by immunoSEQ multiplex PCR, the TCRdb table keeps only in-frame clones and is missing some. The sample records 55,000 to 75,000 clones, under 90% being singletons. The sequenced sample was unstimulated CD4+ T cells sorted from spleen or lymph node cells, obtained before transplant. The receptors were gathered from a human donor who was the organ donor for an intestinal transplant. The CDR3 runs from the conserved cysteine through the conserved F or W. D genes are given only for firm matches. Where a row states a size, it is once, few, many or the class of an expanded clone; other rows omit it.

V	size	J	D	DNA	CDR3
TRBV5-1	-	TRBJ2-2	TRBD1	TGCGCCAGCAGGCACATAGGACAGGGTATTTTGCCCGGGGAGCTGTTTTTT	CASRHIGQGILPGELFF
TRBV28	-	TRBJ1-3	TRBD1	TGTGCCAGCAGCCCTGGGACAGCCGGAAACACCATATATTTT	CASSPGTAGNTIYF
TRBV5-1	-	TRBJ1-1	-	TGCGCCAGCAGTCTAGCACAGCCGAACACTGAAGCTTTCTTT	CASSLAQPNTEAFF
TRBV7-8	-	TRBJ1-2	-	TGTGCCAGCAGCCCGAGGTATGGCTACACCTTC	CASSPRYGYTF
TRBV27	-	TRBJ1-1	-	TGTGCCAGCGGCCGGCCCGGAGGTTTCCCTCAGGCTGAAGCTTTCTTT	CASGRPGGFPQAEAFF
TRBV6-5	-	TRBJ2-3	TRBD1	TGTGCCACTCGGACAGGGTGGACCACAGATACGCAGTATTTT	CATRTGWTTDTQYF
TRBV7-2	-	TRBJ2-1	TRBD1	TGTGCCAGCAGCTTCCGACAGGGGGCCCACAATGAGCAGTTCTTC	CASSFRQGAHNEQFF
TRBV30	once	TRBJ2-5	-	TGTGCCTGGAGGGGGGGACAGAAATACCAAGAGACCCAGTACTTC	CAWRGGQKYQETQYF
TRBV2	-	TRBJ2-3	-	TGTGCCAGCAGTGAAATGTCTCGGGGGGCCGCAGATACGCAGTATTTT	CASSEMSRGAADTQYF
TRBV4-2	-	TRBJ1-5	-	TGTGCCAGCAGCCAATACAGGGATCAGCCCCAGCATTTT	CASSQYRDQPQHF
TRBV29-1	-	TRBJ2-1	TRBD2	TGCAGCGTTGAAGCACAAGCGGGGGGTACCTACAATGAGCAGTTCTTC	CSVEAQAGGTYNEQFF
TRBV6-6	-	TRBJ2-1	TRBD1	TGTGCCAGCAGTTACCCGCCATGGACAGGGTCTGATGAGCAGTTCTTC	CASSYPPWTGSDEQFF
TRBV6-5	-	TRBJ1-2	-	TGTGCCAGCAGTTACGCCGACGGGTATGGCTACACCTTC	CASSYADGYGYTF
TRBV10-1	-	TRBJ1-5	-	TGCGCCAGCAGTGAGAGGGGTTTCCGCAGGGAATGGCATCAGCCCCAGCATTTT	CASSERGFRREWHQPQHF
TRBV19	-	TRBJ1-1	TRBD1	TGTGCCAGTAGTACGAACAGGGGGGTTAACACTGAAGCTTTCTTT	CASSTNRGVNTEAFF
TRBV27	once	TRBJ2-3	TRBD1	TGTGCCAGCATCCCGACGGACAGGGGAGATACGCAGTATTTT	CASIPTDRGDTQYF
TRBV6-6	-	TRBJ1-2	TRBD1	TGTGCCAGCACCGAACAGGGGGGGGCGTATGGCTACACCTTC	CASTEQGGAYGYTF
TRBV5-1	-	TRBJ2-3	TRBD1	TGCGCCAGCAGCCTAGACAGGGCCGGGGGCACAGATACGCAGTATTTT	CASSLDRAGGTDTQYF
TRBV6-6	-	TRBJ1-3	TRBD1	TGTGCCAGCGGAAGACAGGGGCTTTCTGGAAACACCATATATTTT	CASGRQGLSGNTIYF
TRBV29-1	-	TRBJ1-2	TRBD1	TGCAGCGCCCCGGACAGGGGTTCCTATGGCTACACCTTC	CSAPDRGSYGYTF
TRBV6-5	-	TRBJ2-1	TRBD2	TGTGCCACCCTAAACGGGGGGAATTACAATGAGCAGTTCTTC	CATLNGGNYNEQFF
TRBV4-3	-	TRBJ2-6	-	TGCGCCAGCAGCCAAGATAGAGGGGCCAACGTCCTGACTTTC	CASSQDRGANVLTF
TRBV6-4	few	TRBJ1-1	-	TGTGCCAGCAGTGTCGGACAGTTGACTGAAGCTTTCTTT	CASSVGQLTEAFF
TRBV4-2	few	TRBJ2-1	TRBD2	TGTGCCAGCAGCCGCACCGACAACCGGGGGGTCTACAATGAGCAGTTCTTC	CASSRTDNRGVYNEQFF
TRBV19	-	TRBJ2-5	TRBD1	TGTGCCAGTAGTCGCCCGGACAGGGGAGAGACCCAGTACTTC	CASSRPDRGETQYF
TRBV28	-	TRBJ1-5	TRBD1	TGTGCCAGCAGTCGGACAGGGTACAGCAATCAGCCCCAGCATTTT	CASSRTGYSNQPQHF
TRBV28	once	TRBJ1-2	TRBD1	TGTGCCAGTACCAGACAGGGGGCTTATGGCTACACCTTC	CASTRQGAYGYTF
TRBV6-5	-	TRBJ1-3	-	TGTGCCAGCACTTCCCTCGGGTTCTCTGGAAACACCATATATTTT	CASTSLGFSGNTIYF
TRBV19	-	TRBJ1-2	-	TGTGCCAGTAGTATAGATAACAGATACTATGGCTACACCTTC	CASSIDNRYYGYTF
TRBV6-5	-	TRBJ1-1	-	TGTGCCAGCAGATTAACAGGGAACACTGAAGCTTTCTTT	CASRLTGNTEAFF
TRBV2	-	TRBJ1-5	-	TGTGCCAGCAGTGAAGCGTACAGGGAACAGCCCCAGCATTTT	CASSEAYREQPQHF
TRBV13	-	TRBJ1-2	-	TGTGCCAGCAAGGGGCAGGTCTATGGCTACACCTTC	CASKGQVYGYTF
TRBV9	-	TRBJ2-1	TRBD2	TGTGCCAGCAGCGCCGTAGCGGGGGGTAACGGTGAGCAGTTCTTC	CASSAVAGGNGEQFF
TRBV10-3	-	TRBJ2-3	TRBD2	TGTGCCATCAGTGACATAGCGGGGGGGGTTGCAGATACGCAGTATTTT	CAISDIAGGVADTQYF
TRBV5-1	-	TRBJ2-2	-	TGCGCCAGCAGTTCTAGCTCGAACACCGGGGAGCTGTTTTTT	CASSSSSNTGELFF
TRBV5-4	-	TRBJ1-1	-	TGTGCCAGCAGCTTGGAAGCGAACACTGAAGCTTTCTTT	CASSLEANTEAFF